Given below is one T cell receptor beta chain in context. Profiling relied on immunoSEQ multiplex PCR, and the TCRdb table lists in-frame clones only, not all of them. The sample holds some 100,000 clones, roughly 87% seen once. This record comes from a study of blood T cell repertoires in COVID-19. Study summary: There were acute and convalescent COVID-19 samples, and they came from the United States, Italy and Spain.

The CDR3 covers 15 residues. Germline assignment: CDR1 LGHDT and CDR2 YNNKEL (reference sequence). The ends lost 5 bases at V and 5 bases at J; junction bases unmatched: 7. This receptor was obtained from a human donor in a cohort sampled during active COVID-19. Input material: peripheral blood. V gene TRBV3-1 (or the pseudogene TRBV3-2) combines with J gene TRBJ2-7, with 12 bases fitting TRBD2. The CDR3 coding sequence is TGTGCCAGCAGCTTCCCCGGACTAGCGGGGAACGAGCAGTACTTC. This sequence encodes CASSFPGLAGNEQYF.